Included here is one T cell receptor beta chain sequence, with context. What antigen it recognizes has not been identified. Base qualities are not at hand, and no much larger clone is one base apart. This specimen belongs to a study of blood T cell repertoires in COVID-19 (dated by TCRdb to between 2020 and 2021). About the study as a whole: Samples covering the acute and convalescent phases of COVID-19 were provided by collaborators in the United States, Italy and Spain. The prospective study material was composed of cDNA or gDNA derived from T cells, B-cell-depleted T cells, or PBMCs. Subjects who had been exposed to COVID-19, were actively infected with it, or had recovered from it provided the deeply sampled blood TCRbeta repertoires that made up the dataset. The repertoires were released in a freely available public database intended as a resource for research on the immune response to SARS-CoV-2. The samples were drawn from the first 160 participants of the ongoing ImmuneRACE study and from more than 1,000 subjects provided by 6 global collaborators. Sample metadata almost always included a de-identified subject ID, COVID-19 status, age in years and sex. Where HLA class I and class II types were available, the types were taken from metadata supplied by the sample provider, not from assay-based typing.

The immunoSEQ Assay, a bias-controlled multiplex PCR, was used to amplify TCRbeta CDR3 regions from genomic DNA. For the original study's pipeline: Within the assay, amplification of reference gene primers was used to estimate how many nucleated cells each sample contained. Sequence reads were collapsed and filtered to measure the absolute abundance of every unique TCRbeta CDR3 rearrangement. For each sample, productive Simpson clonality was calculated as the square root of Simpson's diversity index across productive rearrangements. Sourced from immuneACCESS, this table was stored by TCRdb with only in-frame sequences that have V and J called. A share of the clones is absent; for the studies checked, an unresolved V gene accounts for under half, and the remainder has no known explanation. That table is the source of V, J and clone size, and D and trimming were worked out from the DNA. The sample table holds 100,000 to 150,000 clones, of which roughly 88% were seen once. Jointly, the top ten make up roughly 1.2% of the sample.

Results the study describes overall, beyond this receptor: Clinical and demographic metadata were provided uncurated, with the amount varying by source and participant.

From cysteine to phenylalanine, the CDR3 is 17 amino acids long. The DNA shown is the 51-base CDR3, in frame from base 1. Sequences SGHTA (CDR1) and FQGNSA (CDR2) are obtained from the germline V gene. V was cut back by 1 base and J by 0 bases, leaving a gap of 13 bases between them. Collaborating institutions collected whole blood in K2EDTA tubes following their own protocols. For TCRbeta analysis, collaborators shipped samples as frozen whole blood, isolated PBMCs, or DNA extracted from either of those sample types. The chain couples TRBV7-2 to TRBJ2-4, with an unclear D gene assignment. The source is a woman of 80 years or more with acute or convalescent COVID-19. Specimen: peripheral blood. The CDR3 corresponds to CASSLGSGSLAKNIQYF. Read as DNA, the sequence is TGTGCCAGCAGCTTAGGGTCAGGAAGTTTAGCCAAAAACATTCAGTACTTC.